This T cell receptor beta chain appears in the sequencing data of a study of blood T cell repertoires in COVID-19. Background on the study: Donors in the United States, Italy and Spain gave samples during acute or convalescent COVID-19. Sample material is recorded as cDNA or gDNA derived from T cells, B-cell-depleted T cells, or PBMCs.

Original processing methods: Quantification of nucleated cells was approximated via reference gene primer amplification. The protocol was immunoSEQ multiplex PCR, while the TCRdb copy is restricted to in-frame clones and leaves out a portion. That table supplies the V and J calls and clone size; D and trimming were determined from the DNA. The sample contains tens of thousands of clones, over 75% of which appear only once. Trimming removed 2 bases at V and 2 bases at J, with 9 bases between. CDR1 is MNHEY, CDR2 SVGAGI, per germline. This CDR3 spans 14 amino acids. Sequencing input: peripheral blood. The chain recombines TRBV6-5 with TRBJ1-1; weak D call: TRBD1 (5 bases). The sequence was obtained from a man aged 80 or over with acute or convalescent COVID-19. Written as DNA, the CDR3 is TGTGCCAGCAGTTACGGGGGGGGTAACACTGAAGCTTTCTTT. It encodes CASSYGGGNTEAFF.